This TCR beta chain derives from a study of blood T cell repertoires in COVID-19. Study-level information: Italy, Spain and the United States were the sources of the convalescent and acute COVID-19 samples.

The CDR3 loop spans 13 amino acids. Germline V gene data show CDR1 as SGHVS and CDR2 as FNYEAQ. With 1 base removed from V and 5 bases from J, the gap between germline ends came to 6 bases. Profiled with immunoSEQ multiplex PCR; TCRdb holds only in-frame clones, not every one. The sample includes a few hundred thousand clones, more than 80% seen only once; the top ten take around 3%. The specimen sequenced was peripheral blood. The TCR comes from a woman in her 30s with COVID-19, enrolled during active disease. The chain uses TRBV7-6 and TRBJ1-5, with D hard to call. The CDR3, as DNA: TGTGCCAGCAGCTTAGAGCGGGATCAGCCCCAGCATTTT. Protein product: CASSLERDQPQHF.